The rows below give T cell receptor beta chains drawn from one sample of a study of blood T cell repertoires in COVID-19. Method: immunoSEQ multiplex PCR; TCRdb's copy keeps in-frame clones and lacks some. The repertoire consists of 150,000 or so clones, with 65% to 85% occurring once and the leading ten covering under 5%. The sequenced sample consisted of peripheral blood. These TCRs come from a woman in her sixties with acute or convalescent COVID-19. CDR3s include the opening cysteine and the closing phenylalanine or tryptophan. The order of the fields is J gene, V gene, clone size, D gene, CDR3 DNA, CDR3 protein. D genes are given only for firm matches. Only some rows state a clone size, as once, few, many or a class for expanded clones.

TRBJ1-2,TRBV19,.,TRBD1,TGTGCCAGTAGTTTGGACAGGTGGTACGGACGGTATGGCTACACCTTC,CASSLDRWYGRYGYTF
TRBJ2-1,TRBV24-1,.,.,TGTGCCACCGCAGGGGTGTCCTACAATGAGCAGTTCTTC,CATAGVSYNEQFF
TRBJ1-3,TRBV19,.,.,TGTGCCAGTAGTATAGCCTCCCCGAGCTCTGGAAACACCATATATTTT,CASSIASPSSGNTIYF
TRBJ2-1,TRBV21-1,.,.,TGTGCCAGCAGCAAGCGACAGGGGGTGTCCTACAATGAGCAGTTCTTC,CASSKRQGVSYNEQFF
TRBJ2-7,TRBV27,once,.,TGTGCCAGCAAGACAGGACCCTACGAGCAGTACTTC,CASKTGPYEQYF
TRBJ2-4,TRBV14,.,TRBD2,TGTGCCAGCAGCCAAGGCGGGAGGGCCGGGAGGTCCAAAAACATTCAGTACTTC,CASSQGGRAGRSKNIQYF
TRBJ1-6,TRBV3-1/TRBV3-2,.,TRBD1,TGTGCCAGCAGCCAAGCCGGGACAGGGAATTCACCCCTCCACTTT,CASSQAGTGNSPLHF
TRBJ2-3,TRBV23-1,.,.,TGCGCCAGCAGTCAATCGTTGGGAGCGGTCCGGGAGGATACGCAGTATTTT,CASSQSLGAVREDTQYF
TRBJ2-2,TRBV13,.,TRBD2,TGTGCCAGCAGCGTGACTAGCGGAAGAAACACCGGGGAGCTGTTTTTT,CASSVTSGRNTGELFF
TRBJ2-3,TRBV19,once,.,TGTGCCAGTAGCGGCGGATCCACGGATACGCAGTATTTT,CASSGGSTDTQYF
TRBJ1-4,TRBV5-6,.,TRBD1,TGTGCCAGCAGCCAAAAGACAGGGGGTGGTGAAAAACTGTTTTTT,CASSQKTGGGEKLFF
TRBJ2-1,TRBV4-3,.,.,TGCGCCAGCAGCCAAGGACTAGATGGCTACAATGAGCAGTTCTTC,CASSQGLDGYNEQFF
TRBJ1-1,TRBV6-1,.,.,TGTGCCAGCAGTGAGATGGGCGGGATGAACACTGAAGCTTTCTTT,CASSEMGGMNTEAFF
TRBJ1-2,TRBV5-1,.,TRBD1,TGCGCCAGCAGTGACACAGGGGACTACACCTTC,CASSDTGDYTF
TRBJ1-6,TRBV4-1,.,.,TGCGCCAGCAGCCAAGATTGGACAACCAATTCACCCCTCCACTTT,CASSQDWTTNSPLHF
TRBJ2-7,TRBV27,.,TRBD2,TGTGCCAGTTCGGGGACTACTGCCTACGAGCAGTACTTC,CASSGTTAYEQYF
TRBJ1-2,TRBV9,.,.,TGTGCCAGCAGCGTAGCTACAGGTGAATCTTATGGCTACACCTTC,CASSVATGESYGYTF
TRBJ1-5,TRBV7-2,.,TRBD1,TGTGCCAGCAGCGAAGACAGGGGTGGGCAGCCCCAGCATTTT,CASSEDRGGQPQHF
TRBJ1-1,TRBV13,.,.,TGTGCCAGCAGCTTAGGGCGGTCTAACACTGAAGCTTTCTTT,CASSLGRSNTEAFF
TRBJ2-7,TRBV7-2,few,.,TGTGCCAGCAGCTTGACGATAAGCGGGTACGAGCAGTACTTC,CASSLTISGYEQYF
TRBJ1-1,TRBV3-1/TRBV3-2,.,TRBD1,TGTGCCAGCAGCCAAGAGGCAGGGGGTGTCACTGAAGCTTTCTTT,CASSQEAGGVTEAFF
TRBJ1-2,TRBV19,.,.,TGTGCCAGTAGCCTAAGGGGAGGCTACACCTTC,CASSLRGGYTF
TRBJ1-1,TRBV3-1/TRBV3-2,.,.,TGTGCCAGCAGCCCACAGCGGATTTACACTGAAGCTTTCTTT,CASSPQRIYTEAFF